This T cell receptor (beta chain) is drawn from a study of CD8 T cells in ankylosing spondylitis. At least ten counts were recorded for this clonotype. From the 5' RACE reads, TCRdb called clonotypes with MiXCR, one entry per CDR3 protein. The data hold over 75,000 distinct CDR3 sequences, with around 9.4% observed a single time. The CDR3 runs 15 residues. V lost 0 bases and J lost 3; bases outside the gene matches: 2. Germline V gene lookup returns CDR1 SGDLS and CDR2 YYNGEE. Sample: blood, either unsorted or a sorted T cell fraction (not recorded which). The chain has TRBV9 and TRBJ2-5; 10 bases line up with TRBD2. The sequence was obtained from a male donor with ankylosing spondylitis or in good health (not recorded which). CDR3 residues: CASSVAGLAEETQYF. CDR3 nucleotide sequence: TGTGCCAGCAGCGTAGCTGGACTAGCGGAAGAGACCCAGTACTTC.